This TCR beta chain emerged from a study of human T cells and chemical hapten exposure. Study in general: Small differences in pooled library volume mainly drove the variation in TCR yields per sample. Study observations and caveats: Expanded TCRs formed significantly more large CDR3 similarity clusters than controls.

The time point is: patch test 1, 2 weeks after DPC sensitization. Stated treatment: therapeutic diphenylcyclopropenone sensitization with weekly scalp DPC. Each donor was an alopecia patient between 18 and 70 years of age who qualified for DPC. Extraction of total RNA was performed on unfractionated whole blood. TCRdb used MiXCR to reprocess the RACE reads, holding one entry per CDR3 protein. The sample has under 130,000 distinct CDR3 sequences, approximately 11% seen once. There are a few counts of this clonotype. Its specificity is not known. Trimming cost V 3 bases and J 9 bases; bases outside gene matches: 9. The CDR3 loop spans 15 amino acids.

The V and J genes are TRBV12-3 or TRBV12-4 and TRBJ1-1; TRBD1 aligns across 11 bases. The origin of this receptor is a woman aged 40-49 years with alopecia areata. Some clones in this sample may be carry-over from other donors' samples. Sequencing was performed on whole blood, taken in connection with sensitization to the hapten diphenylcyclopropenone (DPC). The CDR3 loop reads CASSLRGQGGEQAFF. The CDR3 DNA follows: TGTGCCAGCAGTTTGAGGGGACAGGGGGGTGAACAAGCTTTCTTT.